The 18 T cell receptor beta chains below come from one sample, sequenced in a study of blood T cell repertoires in COVID-19. Produced via immunoSEQ multiplex PCR; TCRdb's table is partial and in-frame only. The sample carries 250,000 to 300,000 clones, 80% to 90% recorded once. Sequences were obtained from peripheral blood. These receptor sequences come from a woman in her seventies with acute or convalescent COVID-19.

V usage is TRBV5-4 and J usage is TRBJ1-2; no reliable D call. This CDR3 contains 13 residues. CDR1 is SGHNT, CDR2 YYREEE, per germline (reference sequence). Trimming pared 2 bases from V and 2 bases from J, leaving 7 bases between. The CDR3 sequence is CASSFPENYGYTF. CDR3 nucleotides: TGTGCCAGCAGCTTCCCCGAGAACTATGGCTACACCTTC.

The rearrangement joins TRBV11-2 to TRBJ1-1; D possibly corresponds to TRBD1 (6 bases). Germline V lookup: CDR1 SGHAT, CDR2 FQNNGV. This CDR3 spans 14 amino acids. V dropped 3 bases and J dropped 4 bases, with 12 bases sitting between them. CDR3 coding DNA: TGTGCCAGCAGCTTGTGGGGAGGGGGCACTGAAGCTTTCTTT. Translating it yields CASSLWGGGTEAFF. The complete variable domain, with remaining parts taken from reference TRBV11-2 and TRBJ1-1, reads EAGVAQSPRYKIIEKRQSVAFWCNPISGHATLYWYQQILGQGPKLLIQFQNNGVVDDSQLPKDRFSAERLKGVDSTLKIQPAKLEDSAVYLCASSLWGGGTEAFFGQGTRLTVV.

This clone has just one count. The chain links TRBV10-3 to TRBJ2-1; TRBD1 is a possible D gene (5 bases). The CDR3 totals 14 residues. The V end was cut by 6 bases, the J end by 0 bases, with 9 bases between. CDR1 and CDR2 (germline): ENHRY, SYGVKD. This CDR3 is CAIRDTSSYNEQFF. For the CDR3, the DNA is TGTGCCATCAGGGACACCAGCTCCTACAATGAGCAGTTCTTC.

The chain combines TRBV2 with TRBJ1-3, with TRBD1 as a possible D gene (5 bases). The CDR3 is 16 residues long. Germline CDR1 is SNHLY and CDR2 is FYNNEI. Trimming removed 9 bases from V and 0 bases from J, with 18 bases in between. The DNA for the CDR3 is TGTGCCAGTACCAACGACAGATACCTCTCTGGAAACACCATATATTTT. The encoded protein is CASTNDRYLSGNTIYF.

The chain links TRBV7-9 to TRBJ1-5, with 7 positions matching TRBD1. The CDR3 sequence is 16 residues long. The V and J ends lost 1 base and 6 bases, in that order; junction bases with no gene match: 9. CDR1 and CDR2 (germline): SEHNR, FQNEAQ (reference sequence). The CDR3 DNA is TGTGCCAGCAGCTTAGGACAGGGCGATCTCGGTCAGCCCCAGCATTTT. It yields the protein CASSLGQGDLGQPQHF.

The chain recombines TRBV3-1 (or the pseudogene TRBV3-2) with TRBJ1-3; D call uncertain. Germline loops: CDR1 LGHDT, CDR2 YNNKEL (reference sequence). Trimming cost V 1 base and J 1 base, with 8 bases left between them. The CDR3 is 15 amino acids. CDR3 nucleotide sequence: TGTGCCAGCAGCCAAGCGAGAACTTCTGGAAACACCATATATTTT. Encoded protein: CASSQARTSGNTIYF.

The chain combines TRBV2 with TRBJ2-7; possible D gene TRBD2, 7 bases. The V and J ends lost 7 bases and 0 bases respectively, with 13 bases between them. Germline V gives CDR1 SNHLY, CDR2 FYNNEI. CDR3 length: 14 residues. The CDR3 nucleotides read TGTGCCAGCAAGGGGCGGGGGCACTCCTACGAGCAGTACTTC. Encoded protein: CASKGRGHSYEQYF.

The chain recombines TRBV6-4 with TRBJ2-3, with a tentative D call TRBD2 (7 bases). With 8 bases removed from V and 2 bases from J, the gap between germline ends came to 11 bases. CDR3 length equals 13 residues. Germline values: CDR1 MRHNA, CDR2 SNTAGT. CDR3 coding DNA: TGTGCCAGCCGCGGGGGCTTCACAGATACGCAGTATTTT. Encoded protein: CASRGGFTDTQYF.

This rearrangement joins TRBV30 to TRBJ2-5; D unclear. CDR1 is GTSNPN, CDR2 SVGIG, per germline (reference sequence). CDR3 length equals 11 residues. Trimming pared 7 bases from V and 5 bases from J, leaving 11 bases between. The CDR3 loop reads CAFLILETQYF. The CDR3 DNA follows: TGTGCCTTTCTAATCCTGGAGACCCAGTACTTC.

This sequence joins TRBV7-8 and TRBJ1-1; D is ambiguous. The CDR3 contains 11 residues. Germline-derived CDR1 and CDR2 are SGHVS and FQNEAQ. Trimming pared 5 bases from V and 10 bases from J, leaving 11 bases between. CDR3 nucleotides: TGTGCCAGCAGCCCCGCCGAGGGAGCTTTCTTT. This translates into CASSPAEGAFF.

V gene TRBV19 combines with J gene TRBJ2-5; D might be TRBD2 (5 bases). The ends were cut back, 5 bases at V and 5 bases at J, with 12 bases in the middle. Germline V gene data show CDR1 as LNHDA and CDR2 as SQIVND (reference sequence). This CDR3 is built from 13 residues. The CDR3 protein is CASSGLGGETQYF. The CDR3 DNA reads as TGTGCCAGTAGTGGACTGGGTGGTGAGACCCAGTACTTC.

This sequence joins TRBV30 and TRBJ2-5, with TRBD1 matching 8 bases. The V gene's germline CDR1 is GTSNPN and CDR2 SVGIG (reference sequence). Trimming cost V 4 bases and J 1 base; bases outside gene matches: 8. The CDR3 consists of 15 residues. The CDR3 loop reads CAWTKGGTGQETQYF. CDR3 bases: TGTGCCTGGACCAAAGGTGGGACAGGCCAAGAGACCCAGTACTTC. Together with reference TRBV30 and TRBJ2-5, the CDR3 gives the full variable domain: SQTIHQWPATLVQPVGSPLSLECTVEGTSNPNLYWYRQAAGRGLQLLFYSVGIGQISSEVPQNLSASRPQDRQFILSSKKLLLSDSGFYLCAWTKGGTGQETQYFGPGTRLLVL.

The V call is TRBV19, the J call TRBJ2-3; TRBD2 is a possible D gene (6 bases). The CDR3 runs 13 residues. In germline, CDR1 is LNHDA, CDR2 SQIVND (reference sequence). The ends were cut back, 2 bases at V and 5 bases at J, with 8 bases in the middle. The CDR3 reads CASSISRGDTQYF. The CDR3 DNA reads TGTGCCAGTAGTATATCGCGGGGAGATACGCAGTATTTT.

On this clone itself: The same CDR3 also results from other DNA sequences found in this sample. V usage is TRBV14 and J usage is TRBJ2-5, with 13 nucleotides matching TRBD2. The length of the CDR3 is 16 residues. Germline values: CDR1 SGHDN, CDR2 FVKESK. J lost 1 base, V lost 1 base, and 0 bases had no gene match. CDR3 DNA sequence: TGTGCCAGCAGCCAAGGACTAGCGGGGGGCCAAGAGACCCAGTACTTC. It encodes CASSQGLAGGQETQYF.

The V gene is TRBV5-4, the J gene TRBJ2-2, with a possible D match to TRBD1 (6 bases). V lost 4 bases and J lost 7, with 23 bases in between. The CDR3 is made up of 17 amino acids. Germline loops: CDR1 SGHNT, CDR2 YYREEE (reference sequence). CDR3 loop: CASSRQGQGLRGGELFF. The CDR3 nucleotides are TGTGCCAGCAGCCGGCAGGGACAAGGGCTAAGAGGCGGGGAGCTGTTTTTT.

CDR3 coding DNA: TGTGCCAACAAAGCCCAGGGTCCCAGGAATGAGCAGTTCTTC. Its translation: CANKAQGPRNEQFF. The rearrangement joins TRBV2 to TRBJ2-1, with a tentative D call TRBD1 (5 bases). Germline V gene data show CDR1 as SNHLY and CDR2 as FYNNEI. The CDR3 sequence is 14 residues long. V was clipped by 10 bases and J by 7 bases, with 20 bases between them.

This chain connects TRBV12-5 to TRBJ2-7, with D perhaps matching TRBD1 (7 bases). The CDR3 extends over 13 amino acids. Germline CDR1 is LGHNT and CDR2 is FRNRAP. V dropped 6 bases and J dropped 6 bases, with 15 bases sitting between them. The CDR3: CASGRGDRGEQYF. The DNA for the CDR3 is TGTGCTAGTGGCAGGGGGGACCGGGGCGAGCAGTACTTC.

This clone was detected only once. This chain joins TRBV25-1 and TRBJ2-3; 7 nucleotides agree with TRBD2. Germline V gene data show CDR1 as MGHDK and CDR2 as SYGVNS. V lost 3 bases, J lost 2 bases, and 5 bases stayed unmatched. The CDR3 sequence is 15 residues long. CDR3 DNA sequence: TGTGCCAGCAGTGACGGCGGGGGACCCACAGATACGCAGTATTTT. It codes for CASSDGGGPTDTQYF.